The 10 T cell receptor beta chains listed next were all sequenced from one sample in a study of CD8 T cells in Susac syndrome. A quantity of 0.5 to 1 ug RNA underwent reverse transcription using random hexamers. TCRdb reanalysed the immunoSEQ multiplex PCR reads using MiXCR and keeps one entry per CDR3 protein. The profile shows about 150,000 distinct CDR3 sequences, about 96% of them singletons. Input material: CD4+ T cells from PBMCs. The source of these receptors is a human donor with Susac syndrome.

J is TRBJ2-1 and V is TRBV28; D is uncertain. The CDR3 totals 13 residues. Germline V lookup: CDR1 MDHEN, CDR2 SYDVKM. Trimming removed 3 bases from V and 6 bases from J, with 9 bases in between. For the CDR3, the DNA is TGTGCCAGCAGTTTTAGAGCCTCCAATGAGCAGTTCTTC. It yields the protein CASSFRASNEQFF.

This clonotype was observed a handful of times. This sequence joins TRBV3-1 and TRBJ2-1; tentatively, D is TRBD1 (6 bases). Trimming pared 8 bases from V and 6 bases from J, leaving 8 bases between. This CDR3 region has 11 residues. Germline assignment: CDR1 LGHDT and CDR2 YNNKEL (reference sequence). CDR3 loop: CASSQGNEQFF. The CDR3 DNA sequence: TGTGCCAGCTCACAGGGCAATGAGCAGTTCTTC.

The chain links TRBV7-9 to TRBJ1-5, with TRBD1 as a possible D gene (5 bases). The germline V gene encodes CDR1 SEHNR and CDR2 FQNEAQ (reference sequence). Trimming removed 7 bases at V and 5 bases at J, with 12 bases between. This CDR3 is built from 13 residues. The CDR3 nucleotides are TGTGCCAGCACCCTTGGGACTGATCAGCCCCAGCATTTT. This codes for CASTLGTDQPQHF.

This CDR3 reads CASSRRAETQYF. In DNA form, the CDR3 reads TGTGCCAGCAGCCGAAGGGCGGAGACCCAGTACTTC. The chain is built from TRBV7-9 and TRBJ2-5; the D is unclear. The length of the CDR3 is 12 residues. Germline V gene sequence: CDR1 SEHNR, CDR2 FQNEAQ (reference sequence). Trimming shortened V by 5 bases and J by 5 bases, and 9 bases separated the two germline ends.

The chain combines TRBV7-2 with TRBJ2-3; no clear D. The CDR3 covers 13 residues. Trimming removed 5 bases from V and 2 bases from J, with 8 bases in between. Germline CDR1 is SGHTA and CDR2 is FQGNSA. In nucleotides, the CDR3 is TGTGCCAGCAGCAGCCTAGACACAGATACGCAGTATTTT. It is translated as CASSSLDTDTQYF.

This clonotype was observed once. V gene TRBV7-8 combines with J gene TRBJ2-4, with 10 bases aligning to TRBD1. V lost 5 bases, J lost 9 bases, and 7 bases stayed unmatched. Looked up from germline, CDR1 is SGHVS and CDR2 is FQNEAQ. The CDR3 sequence is 14 residues long. The CDR3 DNA reads as TGTGCCAGCAGCACCCGACAGGGGGCGCGCATTCAGTACTTC. Protein sequence: CASSTRQGARIQYF.

V usage is TRBV30 and J usage is TRBJ1-1; 7 bases agree with TRBD1. V lost 4 bases to trimming and J lost 5 bases; unmatched junction nucleotides: 7. This CDR3 has 13 residues. Germline-derived CDR1 and CDR2 are GTSNPN and SVGIG (reference sequence). The CDR3 sequence is CAWTRQGMTEAFF. The CDR3 nucleotides read TGTGCCTGGACCAGACAGGGAATGACTGAAGCTTTCTTT. The full variable domain, rest sourced from reference TRBV30 and TRBJ1-1, is SQTIHQWPATLVQPVGSPLSLECTVEGTSNPNLYWYRQAAGRGLQLLFYSVGIGQISSEVPQNLSASRPQDRQFILSSKKLLLSDSGFYLCAWTRQGMTEAFFGQGTRLTVV.

Only one count was recorded for this clonotype. V gene TRBV5-1 combines with J gene TRBJ2-7, with 8 positions matching TRBD2. The CDR3 runs to 15 residues. With 3 bases clipped from V and 3 bases from J, the junction kept 8 bases outside the gene matches. Germline V CDR1 and CDR2: SGHRS, YFSETQ. CDR3 sequence (DNA): TGCGCCAGCAGCTCGGGACTAGGGGAGAGCTACGAGCAGTACGTC. Translation gives CASSSGLGESYEQYV.

The chain uses TRBV29-1 and TRBJ2-3, with a possible D match to TRBD2 (5 bases). CDR3 size: 13 residues. V lost 6 bases and J 2 bases, leaving 12 bases between the germline ends. Germline V gives CDR1 SQVTM, CDR2 ANQGSEA. The CDR3 DNA sequence: TGCAGCGTGGACTCCGCCCTCACAGATACGCAGTATTTT. This sequence encodes CSVDSALTDTQYF.

The gene calls are TRBV3-1 and TRBJ2-1; no firm D call. CDR1 LGHDT and CDR2 YNNKEL come from the germline V gene (reference sequence). Trimming pared 3 bases from V and 0 bases from J, leaving 6 bases between. There are 14 residues in the CDR3. The CDR3 sequence: CASSHTSSYNEQFF. The CDR3 DNA sequence: TGTGCCAGCAGCCATACAAGCTCCTACAATGAGCAGTTCTTC.